This is a list of T cell receptor beta chains from one sample in a study of blood T cells in healthy people across ages. TCRdb called the 5' RACE reads again in MiXCR, with one record for every CDR3 protein. The data show about 1.6 million distinct CDR3 sequences, with 30% to 35% seen just once and 10% to 12% held by the top ten. The source material was blood. The receptor set was obtained from a woman aged 25-40 years in good health. Both conserved end residues are trimmed from each CDR3.

J gene | V gene | CDR3 protein
TRBJ1-4 | TRBV4-1 | ASSPRTGNEKLF
TRBJ1-6 | TRBV20-1 | SARQGLPRSYNSPLH
TRBJ2-2 | TRBV5-1 | ASSRTSGGLGELF
TRBJ2-1 | TRBV10-3 | AISEEQAGDEQF
TRBJ2-3 | TRBV11-2 | ASSARRAGPTDTQY
TRBJ2-3 | TRBV9 | ASSDGLSTDTQY
TRBJ2-7 | TRBV20-1 | SAPAAYEQY
TRBJ1-1 | TRBV9 | ASSLQGQGVVF
TRBJ2-5 | TRBV7-8 | ASRLAGVLQETQY
TRBJ2-1 | TRBV7-2 | ASSRDSSINEQF
TRBJ2-7 | TRBV12-3/TRBV12-4 | ASSSAGAPYEQY
TRBJ2-7 | TRBV10-1 | ASSPGQITYEQY
TRBJ2-7 | TRBV7-2 | ASSSRQAGGFSYEQY
TRBJ1-2 | TRBV4-1 | ASSQNHGIYGYT
TRBJ2-3 | TRBV7-6 | ASSPEERGTDTQY
TRBJ2-5 | TRBV6-6 | ASTSRGLAGETQY
TRBJ2-2 | TRBV9 | ASRIGSGVTGELF
TRBJ2-7 | TRBV27 | ASSLSRTGGYEQY
TRBJ2-1 | TRBV12-3/TRBV12-4 | ASRRTSGTSSYNEQF
TRBJ2-5 | TRBV20-1 | SVPEEGAWSETQY
TRBJ1-5 | TRBV20-1 | SVPQGNNQPQH
TRBJ1-1 | TRBV6-1 | ASTGIEDEAF
TRBJ2-1 | TRBV12-3/TRBV12-4 | ASSPGQGRNEQF
TRBJ2-3 | TRBV15 | ATSRDRLVSGQVTDTQY
TRBJ2-7 | TRBV7-9 | ASSSPGTVYEQY
TRBJ1-4 | TRBV28 | ASSSYRGNNEKLF
TRBJ2-1 | TRBV3-1 | ASSHRGLGQF
TRBJ2-3 | TRBV5-8 | ASSLAVLRVPDTQY
TRBJ1-2 | TRBV6-2/TRBV6-3 | ASRRSGRNYGYT
TRBJ2-3 | TRBV20-1 | SASSPSPSTDTQY
TRBJ2-7 | TRBV7-6 | ASSLDFGGRDNEQY
TRBJ1-5 | TRBV7-8 | ASSRRGEVQPQH
TRBJ2-1 | TRBV27 | ASRKGTSGSSYEQF
TRBJ2-1 | TRBV4-1 | ASSQDPPIADSYNEQF
TRBJ2-2 | TRBV6-5 | ASSYWGSDTGELF
TRBJ1-1 | TRBV2 | ASRQGRPTNTEAF
TRBJ2-7 | TRBV7-9 | ASRDSDSYEQY
TRBJ2-3 | TRBV5-1 | ASSLGQVNTDTQY
TRBJ2-2 | TRBV29-1 | SVGLAANTGELF
TRBJ2-3 | TRBV20-1 | SARTPSGRLGTDTQY